Each of the 6 T cell receptor beta chains below was sequenced from the same sample in a study of post-analysis software for immune sequencing data. Findings and caveats of the study: With TRBV5-6, TRBV5-1 and TRBV20-1 included, about 5 TRBV segments were more frequent in patients than in controls.

Their antigens are not known. Every TCR beta cDNA library bore unique molecular identifiers. MiXCR, run by TCRdb on the PCR reads, gives a single entry per CDR3 protein. The repertoire includes 820,000 or so distinct CDR3 sequences, about 50% of them detected once, and approximately 4.4% sits in the top ten. Source material: blood. Every receptor here comes from a girl aged 5-17 years with multiple sclerosis.

The chain carries TRBV9 and TRBJ2-4; tentatively, D is TRBD1 (5 bases). The end of the DNA aligns better with TRBJ2-7, so the J call may be wrong. Germline lookup yields CDR1 SGDLS and CDR2 YYNGEE. The CDR3 spans 14 residues. The CDR3 DNA reads TGTGCCAGCAGCGAGGGTCAGGGCTTGGGCGAGCAGTACTTC. Protein: CASSEGQGLGEQYF.

This chain uses TRBV5-1 with TRBJ2-1; 8 bases align to TRBD1. Looked up from germline, CDR1 is SGHRS and CDR2 is YFSETQ. Losses at the gene ends were 2 bases for V and 5 bases for J; bases not matched to a gene: 9. There are 16 residues in the CDR3. The CDR3 DNA follows: TGCGCCAGCAGCTTACTTTTTGGACAGGGAAACAATGAGCAGTTCTTC. It codes for CASSLLFGQGNNEQFF.

This clonotype was seen a single time. The chain has TRBV18 and TRBJ2-5, with 7 bases fitting TRBD2. CDR3 size: 16 residues. V lost 2 bases, J lost 2 bases, and 8 bases stayed unmatched. Germline CDR1 is KGHSH and CDR2 is LQKENI. The CDR3 sequence: CASSPGTGGIQETQYF. In DNA, the CDR3 is TGTGCCAGCTCACCAGGGACGGGGGGTATTCAAGAGACCCAGTACTTC.

Comments on this clonotype: One end of the junction is discordant with germline, which a read error may explain. The chain's CDR3 is CTSSQVALGNIQYF. CDR3 in DNA: TGTACCAGCAGCCAAGTCGCGTTGGGCAACATTCAGTACTTC. This chain joins TRBV3-1 and TRBJ2-4; unclear D gene. There are 14 residues in the CDR3. From germline, CDR1 is LGHDT and CDR2 YNNKEL (reference sequence).

The J gene is TRBJ2-7, the V gene TRBV7-9, with 9 bases that match TRBD1. Germline trimming cut 5 bases from V and 5 bases from J; bases unmatched to any gene: 4. CDR1 is SEHNR, CDR2 FQNEAQ, per germline (reference sequence). This CDR3 has 13 residues. The CDR3 sequence is CASSGTGFHEQYF. In DNA, the CDR3 is TGTGCCAGCAGCGGGACAGGGTTCCACGAGCAGTACTTC.

This clonotype was detected a few times. This sequence joins TRBV7-2 and TRBJ1-1; TRBD1 matches 10 bases. This CDR3 has 17 amino acids. The germline V gene has CDR1 SGHTA and CDR2 FQGNSA. The ends lost 1 base at V and 6 bases at J; junction bases unmatched: 11. The CDR3 sequence is CASSLVPGQGTGAEAFF. The CDR3 nucleotides are TGTGCCAGCAGCTTAGTCCCGGGACAGGGGACTGGGGCTGAAGCTTTCTTT.